This T cell receptor (beta chain) is from a study of T cell clonotyping in hematopoietic cell transplantation. Some clones are missing from TCRdb's copy, which holds only in-frame ones; the method was immunoSEQ multiplex PCR. This table holds about 36,000 clones, 85% to 95% found once. Trimming removed 1 base from V and 7 bases from J, with 9 bases in between. Per the germline V gene, CDR1 is SGHTA and CDR2 is FQGNSA. The length of the CDR3 is 13 residues. The time point was: recipient sample about 28 days before transplant, after cytoreduction. Blood collection times were about day -28 and days 30, 100, 180 posttransplant.

The V call is TRBV7-2, the J call TRBJ2-3, with D perhaps matching TRBD1 or TRBD2 (6 bases each). The receptor's source is a man between 40 and 49 years old with chronic myeloid leukemia. Some clones in this sample may be carry-over from other donors' samples. The source was peripheral blood mononuclear cells, collected before stem cell transplant. CDR3 in amino acids: CASSLGGANTQYF. The CDR3, as DNA: TGTGCCAGCAGCTTAGGGGGGGCGAATACGCAGTATTTT.